These 8 T cell receptor beta chains originate from one sample sequenced in a study of cytomegalovirus exposure and HLA in healthy donors. Profiling relied on immunoSEQ multiplex PCR, and the TCRdb table lists in-frame clones only, not all of them. Altogether some 150,000 clones are present, 90% being singletons, with the ten largest covering about 6.7%. Material: PBMCs. These receptors were collected from a woman aged 30 to 39 in good health and CMV-seropositive.

CDR3 in amino acids: CASTSTGAEQYF. In DNA form, the CDR3 reads TGTGCCAGCACCTCGACAGGGGCCGAGCAGTACTTC. The chain recombines TRBV2 with TRBJ2-7, with TRBD1 matching 8 bases. V shed 7 bases, J shed 6 bases, and the junction held 5 bases outside the gene matches. Germline V gene data show CDR1 as SNHLY and CDR2 as FYNNEI. The CDR3 is 12 amino acids.

The genes are TRBV28 and TRBJ1-5; D gene unclear. This CDR3 has 15 amino acids. Trimming stripped 2 bases from V and 4 bases from J, with 12 bases between. Germline V CDR1 and CDR2: MDHEN, SYDVKM. For the CDR3, the DNA is TGTGCCAGCAGTTTAGAGGGCGCGGGGAATCAGCCCCAGCATTTT. Translating it yields CASSLEGAGNQPQHF.

V gene TRBV28 combines with J gene TRBJ2-7, with TRBD2 matching over 7 bases. The CDR3 totals 14 residues. The V segment lost 3 bases and the J segment 4 bases; nucleotides outside the gene matches: 6. Germline CDR1 and CDR2: MDHEN and SYDVKM. CDR3: CASSFSGGRYEQYF. The CDR3 DNA reads TGTGCCAGCAGTTTTTCCGGGGGGAGATACGAGCAGTACTTC.

The chain joins TRBV10-1 to TRBJ2-1; 14 nucleotides match TRBD2. J was trimmed by 4 bases and V by 5 bases; bases with no gene match: 4. This CDR3 is built from 16 residues. Germline CDR1 WNHNN, CDR2 SYGVQD (reference sequence). CDR3 sequence (DNA): TGCGCCAGCAGTTCAGGACTAGCGGGGGGTTACAATGAGCAGTTCTTC. This encodes CASSSGLAGGYNEQFF.

This rearrangement joins TRBV2 to TRBJ2-5; possible D gene TRBD1, 5 bases. Trimming cost V 5 bases and J 1 base, with 8 bases left between them. The CDR3 sequence is 13 residues long. The germline V gene encodes CDR1 SNHLY and CDR2 FYNNEI. The CDR3 nucleotides are TGTGCCAGCAGTATTGACAGCCAAGAGACCCAGTACTTC. Protein product: CASSIDSQETQYF.

This clone showed up just once. The V gene is TRBV7-2, the J gene TRBJ1-6, with D possibly matching TRBD1 (6 bases). V was shortened by 3 bases and J by 4 bases, with 10 bases between the two germline ends. Germline V gives CDR1 SGHTA, CDR2 FQGNSA. The CDR3 has 15 residues. CDR3 region: CASSLTGLYNSPLHF. Here the CDR3 DNA reads TGTGCCAGCAGCTTGACAGGACTTTATAATTCACCCCTCCACTTT.

This chain connects TRBV7-2 to TRBJ2-2, with 10 bases matching TRBD2. The germline gives CDR1 SGHTA, CDR2 FQGNSA. The V segment lost 6 bases and the J segment 4 bases; nucleotides outside the gene matches: 8. The CDR3 spans 16 residues. The CDR3 region is CASRPRLAGFTGELFF. In DNA form, the CDR3 reads TGTGCCAGCAGGCCTAGACTAGCGGGTTTCACCGGGGAGCTGTTTTTT. The full variable domain, with the rest looked up from reference TRBV7-2 and TRBJ2-2, is GAGVSQSPSNKVTEKGKDVELRCDPISGHTALYWYRQSLGQGLEFLIYFQGNSAPDKSGLPSDRFSAERTGGSVSTLTIQRTQQEDSAVYLCASRPRLAGFTGELFFGEGSRLTVL.

The chain combines TRBV5-1 with TRBJ2-3; TRBD1 might be the D (6 bases). Looked up from germline, CDR1 is SGHRS and CDR2 is YFSETQ. The CDR3 loop spans 14 amino acids. V shed 5 bases and J shed 0 bases, with 10 bases lying between them. CDR3 DNA: TGCGCCAGCAGAGGGGGTGCTAGCACAGATACGCAGTATTTT. The encoded protein is CASRGGASTDTQYF.